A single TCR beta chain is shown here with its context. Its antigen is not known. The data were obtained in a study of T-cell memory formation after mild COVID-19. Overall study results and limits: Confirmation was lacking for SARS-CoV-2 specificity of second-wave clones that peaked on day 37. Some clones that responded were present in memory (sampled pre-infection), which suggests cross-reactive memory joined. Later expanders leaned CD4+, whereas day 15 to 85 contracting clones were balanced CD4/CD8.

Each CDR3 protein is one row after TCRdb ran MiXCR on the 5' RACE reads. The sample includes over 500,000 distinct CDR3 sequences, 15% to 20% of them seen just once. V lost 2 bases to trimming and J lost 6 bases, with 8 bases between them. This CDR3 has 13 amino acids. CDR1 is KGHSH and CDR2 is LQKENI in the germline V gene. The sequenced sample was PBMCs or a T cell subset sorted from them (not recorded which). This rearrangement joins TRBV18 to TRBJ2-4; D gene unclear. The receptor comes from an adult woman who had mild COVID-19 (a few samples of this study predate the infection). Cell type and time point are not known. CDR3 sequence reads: CASSPTQGNIQYF. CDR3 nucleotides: TGTGCCAGCTCACCAACACAAGGAAACATTCAGTACTTC.